These T cell receptor beta chains were read from a single sample in a study of OX40 agonist ivuxolimab in advanced cancers. Produced via immunoSEQ multiplex PCR; TCRdb's table is partial and in-frame only. The sample yields fewer than 85,000 clones, just under 90% seen once. The sample in question was CD4+ or CD8+ T cells sorted from blood, obtained in a trial of the OX40 agonist ivuxolimab. These receptors came from an adult with an advanced solid tumor such as melanoma, head and neck, liver or kidney cancer. Each CDR3 is given with its conserved first and last residue. Each record gives: V gene, J gene, D gene, clone size, CDR3 protein, CDR3 DNA. D genes are given only for firm matches. The size of a clone is reported for some rows only, either as once, few or many, or as a class for expanded clones.

v_gene: TRBV7-2; j_gene: TRBJ2-3; d_gene: TRBD2; abundance: .; CDR3aa: CASSLAGTSGRTDTQYF; CDR3nt: TGTGCCAGCAGCTTAGCTGGGACTAGCGGGAGAACAGATACGCAGTATTTT
v_gene: TRBV5-1; j_gene: TRBJ2-7; d_gene: TRBD2; abundance: .; CDR3aa: CASSLLGRAGEQYF; CDR3nt: TGCGCCAGCAGCTTACTCGGGAGGGCGGGCGAGCAGTACTTC
v_gene: TRBV19; j_gene: TRBJ2-1; d_gene: TRBD2; abundance: .; CDR3aa: CASKDGEGGNEQFF; CDR3nt: TGTGCCAGTAAGGATGGGGAGGGAGGCAATGAGCAGTTCTTC
v_gene: TRBV14; j_gene: TRBJ1-2; d_gene: .; abundance: .; CDR3aa: CASSQVRLGGYTF; CDR3nt: TGTGCCAGCAGCCAAGTTCGGCTCGGGGGCTACACCTTC
v_gene: TRBV18; j_gene: TRBJ2-3; d_gene: .; abundance: .; CDR3aa: CASSSVGQSTDTQYF; CDR3nt: TGTGCCAGCTCATCGGTCGGACAGAGCACAGATACGCAGTATTTT
v_gene: TRBV4-1; j_gene: TRBJ2-7; d_gene: .; abundance: .; CDR3aa: CASSPIMAPTYEQYF; CDR3nt: TGCGCCAGCAGCCCAATAATGGCGCCCACCTACGAGCAGTACTTC
v_gene: TRBV28; j_gene: TRBJ1-2; d_gene: .; abundance: .; CDR3aa: CASSPRTAGGYTF; CDR3nt: TGTGCCAGCAGCCCTAGGACAGCCGGTGGCTACACCTTC
v_gene: TRBV30; j_gene: TRBJ1-6; d_gene: .; abundance: once; CDR3aa: CAWSERGRGYNSPLHF; CDR3nt: TGTGCCTGGAGCGAAAGGGGCAGGGGCTACAATTCACCCCTCCACTTT
v_gene: TRBV11-3; j_gene: TRBJ1-1; d_gene: .; abundance: .; CDR3aa: CASSSPRTSEAFF; CDR3nt: TGTGCCAGCTCTTCCCCCAGGACTTCTGAAGCTTTCTTT
v_gene: TRBV6-6; j_gene: TRBJ2-1; d_gene: .; abundance: .; CDR3aa: CASSGAGVSEQFF; CDR3nt: TGTGCCAGCTCCGGGGCAGGGGTCAGTGAGCAGTTCTTC
v_gene: TRBV28; j_gene: TRBJ1-2; d_gene: .; abundance: .; CDR3aa: CASSLAVAIGYGYTF; CDR3nt: TGTGCCAGCAGTTTAGCAGTGGCAATTGGGTATGGCTACACCTTC
v_gene: TRBV7-9; j_gene: TRBJ1-1; d_gene: .; abundance: once; CDR3aa: CASSLAHTEAFF; CDR3nt: TGTGCCAGCAGCTTAGCCCACACTGAAGCTTTCTTT
v_gene: TRBV18; j_gene: TRBJ2-5; d_gene: .; abundance: .; CDR3aa: CASSPMRGRGETQYF; CDR3nt: TGTGCCAGCTCACCGATGAGGGGTAGGGGAGAGACCCAGTACTTC
v_gene: TRBV19; j_gene: TRBJ1-5; d_gene: .; abundance: .; CDR3aa: CASTPLGSKVNQPQHF; CDR3nt: TGTGCCAGTACTCCTTTGGGATCCAAAGTGAATCAGCCCCAGCATTTT
v_gene: TRBV9; j_gene: TRBJ2-3; d_gene: .; abundance: .; CDR3aa: CASSVGTGGPLDTQYF; CDR3nt: TGTGCCAGCAGCGTAGGTACCGGGGGCCCACTGGATACGCAGTATTTT
v_gene: TRBV7-3; j_gene: TRBJ2-1; d_gene: TRBD2; abundance: .; CDR3aa: CASSSGLAGGEQFF; CDR3nt: TGTGCCAGCAGCTCCGGACTAGCGGGAGGCGAGCAGTTCTTC
v_gene: TRBV6-6; j_gene: TRBJ1-2; d_gene: TRBD1; abundance: .; CDR3aa: CASQSPGTGNGYTF; CDR3nt: TGTGCCAGCCAATCCCCCGGGACAGGGAATGGCTACACCTTC